These 24 T cell receptor beta chains were sequenced from one sample in a study of shared clonotypes between healthy human individuals. This table comes from immunoSEQ multiplex PCR, and its TCRdb copy is limited to in-frame clones, with some not included. The data hold roughly 2.1 million clones, with 85% to 95% observed a single time. Cells designated naive CD8 were CD45RO-negative and were positively selected for CCR7, with terminally differentiated effector memory CD45RA+ cells excluded. Sequencing was carried out using naive CD8+ T cells from PBMCs. All receptors come from a man aged 18 to 35 in good health. Some clones in this sample may be carry-over from other donors' samples.

The CDR3 spells CASSLDSGRAAGELFF. The CDR3 DNA sequence: TGTGCCAGCAGCTTAGATAGCGGGAGGGCCGCCGGGGAGCTGTTTTTT. The gene calls are TRBV7-9 and TRBJ2-2, with TRBD2 identical over 11 bases. Germline V CDR1 and CDR2: SEHNR, FQNEAQ (reference sequence). The CDR3 length is 16 residues. V lost 1 base, J lost 6 bases, and 4 bases stayed unmatched.

This clone was observed a single time. The chain links TRBV7-8 to TRBJ2-1, with TRBD2 matching over 11 bases. The CDR3 runs 14 residues. The V segment lost 7 bases and the J segment 8 bases; nucleotides outside the gene matches: 7. From germline, CDR1 is SGHVS and CDR2 FQNEAQ. In nucleotides, the CDR3 is TGTGCCAGCACCACTAGCGGGAGTCCATATGAGCAGTTCTTC. This translates into CASTTSGSPYEQFF.

As concerns this clone: Its ends do not fully match the called genes, so a read error is possible. The rearrangement joins TRBV10-3 to TRBJ1-4, with no clear D. The CDR3 is made up of 14 amino acids. The germline V gene encodes CDR1 ENHRY and CDR2 SYGVKD. CDR3 sequence (DNA): TGTGCCAGCAGTTACTCGGCAGAAGATGAAAAACTGTTTTTT. Its translation: CASSYSAEDEKLFF.

This clone has only one observation. The V and J genes are TRBV5-6 and TRBJ2-7, with TRBD1 matching 7 bases. The junction had 10 bases not matched to a gene; V was cut back by 4 bases and J by 0 bases. CDR1 SGHDT and CDR2 YYEEEE come from the germline V gene. The CDR3 contains 16 residues. The CDR3 nucleotides read TGTGCCAGCAGCACGTGGACAGGATGGAGCTCCTACGAGCAGTACTTC. Protein sequence: CASSTWTGWSSYEQYF.

The chain uses TRBV21-1 and TRBJ1-1. TRBV21-1 is listed as a pseudogene. This CDR3 region has 17 residues. The CDR3 reads CASSSLGGEGNGTEAFF. CDR3 DNA sequence: TGTGCCAGCAGCTCCCTCGGGGGGGAGGGGAATGGCACTGAAGCTTTCTTT.

The chain recombines TRBV4-1 with TRBJ2-3; 9 nucleotides agree with TRBD1. The length of the CDR3 is 17 residues. CDR1 MGHRA and CDR2 YSYEKL come from the germline V gene. Trimming cost V 2 bases and J 4 bases; bases outside gene matches: 10. CDR3 in DNA: TGCGCCAGCAGCCAACAGACCCGGACAGGGGCCCCAGATACGCAGTATTTT. Amino acid sequence: CASSQQTRTGAPDTQYF.

This chain joins TRBV7-9 and TRBJ2-1, with unresolved D. From germline, CDR1 is SEHNR and CDR2 FQNEAQ (reference sequence). This CDR3 comprises 14 residues. Trimming took off 0 bases at V and 5 bases at J, with 8 bases between the two ends. CDR3 DNA: TGTGCCAGCAGCTTAGCGAGCCCGCACAATGAGCAGTTCTTC. It is translated as CASSLASPHNEQFF. The full variable domain, in which reference TRBV7-9 and TRBJ2-1 provide the parts outside the CDR3, is DTGVSQNPRHKITKRGQNVTFRCDPISEHNRLYWYRQTLGQGPEFLTYFQNEAQLEKSRLLSDRFSAERPKGSFSTLEIQRTEQGDSAMYLCASSLASPHNEQFFGPGTRLTVL.

The table lists this clone with a count of one. Other DNA variants within this sample encode the same CDR3. The chain links TRBV28 to TRBJ2-1; 10 bases line up with TRBD1. With 2 bases clipped from V and 7 bases from J, the junction kept 5 bases outside the gene matches. CDR1 is MDHEN, CDR2 SYDVKM, per germline. This CDR3 is built from 15 residues. The CDR3 loop reads CASSLGDRGRNEQFF. CDR3 nucleotides: TGTGCCAGCAGTTTAGGGGACAGGGGTAGGAATGAGCAGTTCTTC.

This chain connects TRBV27 to TRBJ2-7, with 10 bases matching TRBD1. The V and J ends lost 6 bases and 5 bases, in that order; junction bases with no gene match: 4. This CDR3 contains 13 residues. Germline V gene sequence: CDR1 MNHEY, CDR2 SMNVEV (reference sequence). The CDR3 is CASSDRGLDEQYF. The CDR3 coding sequence is TGTGCCAGCAGCGACAGGGGGCTCGACGAGCAGTACTTC.

The chain joins TRBV7-9 to TRBJ2-3; no definite D call. CDR3 size: 14 residues. Germline V lookup: CDR1 SEHNR, CDR2 FQNEAQ (reference sequence). V was pared by 4 bases and J by 3 bases, with 11 bases between. CDR3 DNA sequence: TGTGCCAGCAGCTCCATGGCGACAACAGATACGCAGTATTTT. Its translation is CASSSMATTDTQYF.

The chain is built from TRBV5-1 and TRBJ2-7; weak D call: TRBD2 (7 bases). This CDR3 comprises 17 residues. Germline-derived CDR1 and CDR2 are SGHRS and YFSETQ. V gave up 0 bases and J gave up 2 bases, with 18 bases separating them. The CDR3 is CASSLVLRGGSPYEQYF. Here the CDR3 DNA reads TGCGCCAGCAGCTTGGTCTTAAGGGGGGGGTCCCCCTACGAGCAGTACTTC.

This clone occurred a few times. The sample holds other DNA sequences that translate to the same CDR3. This chain links TRBV29-1 with TRBJ1-1; D gene uncertain. Germline V gene lookup returns CDR1 SQVTM and CDR2 ANQGSEA. The CDR3 covers 9 residues. V lost 5 bases and J lost 4, with 2 bases in between. This chain's CDR3 is CSVSTEAFF. The DNA for the CDR3 is TGCAGCGTTAGCACTGAAGCTTTCTTT.

This clone was observed once. This rearrangement joins TRBV21-1 to TRBJ2-3; the table's D gene call, TRBD2, was not cross checked with the DNA. TRBV21-1 is tagged as a pseudogene. This CDR3 region has 18 residues. The DNA of the CDR3 is TGTGCCAGCACGAGGGCCAACATAGGGTCCGGGAGCACAGATACGCAGTATTTT. Encoded protein: CASTRANIGSGSTDTQYF.

The J gene is TRBJ2-1, the V gene TRBV2; perhaps TRBD2 as D (6 bases). Germline assignment: CDR1 SNHLY and CDR2 FYNNEI. V dropped 2 bases and J dropped 5 bases, with 10 bases sitting between them. The CDR3 has 14 residues. This CDR3 is CASSERGTNNEQFF. The CDR3 coding sequence is TGTGCCAGCAGTGAACGGGGGACCAACAATGAGCAGTTCTTC.

V usage is TRBV27 and J usage is TRBJ1-2; 8 bases fit TRBD1. The CDR3 sequence is 14 residues long. The J segment lost 7 bases and the V segment lost 2 bases, leaving 6 bases of the junction unmatched. Germline CDR1 is MNHEY and CDR2 is SMNVEV (reference sequence). Here the CDR3 reads CASSLLGTGVGYTF. In DNA form, the CDR3 reads TGTGCCAGCAGTTTACTGGGGACAGGCGTTGGCTACACCTTC.

On this clone itself: Other DNA sequences of this sample code for an identical CDR3. The chain couples TRBV27 to TRBJ1-2; no clear D gene. The CDR3 spans 14 residues. The V gene's germline CDR1 is MNHEY and CDR2 SMNVEV (reference sequence). The V end was cut by 5 bases, the J end by 1 base, with 11 bases between. CDR3 in DNA: TGTGCCAGCAGTCCCCGGACCGGTAACTATGGCTACACCTTC. Its translation is CASSPRTGNYGYTF.

A few counts support this clone. The rearrangement uses TRBV2 and TRBJ1-1; D is ambiguous. Germline lookup yields CDR1 SNHLY and CDR2 FYNNEI. The CDR3 loop spans 13 amino acids. The ends were cut back, 3 bases at V and 8 bases at J, with 13 bases in the middle. This CDR3 is CASSEGWGIEAFF. The CDR3 coding sequence is TGTGCCAGCAGTGAGGGTTGGGGTATCGAAGCTTTCTTT. The full variable domain, completed using reference TRBV2 and TRBJ1-1, is EPEVTQTPSHQVTQMGQEVILRCVPISNHLYFYWYRQILGQKVEFLVSFYNNEISEKSEIFDDQFSVERPDGSNFTLKIRSTKLEDSAMYFCASSEGWGIEAFFGQGTRLTVV.

As concerns this clone: The sample contains more than one DNA sequence encoding this CDR3. V usage is TRBV7-9 and J usage is TRBJ1-4, with D unclear. CDR3 length equals 13 residues. V was shortened by 3 bases and J by 8 bases, with 10 bases between the two germline ends. Germline assignment: CDR1 SEHNR and CDR2 FQNEAQ (reference sequence). CDR3 sequence reads: CASSFSTGEKLFF. DNA of the CDR3: TGTGCCAGCAGCTTTAGTACGGGAGAAAAACTGTTTTTT.

V and J are TRBV6-1 and TRBJ2-1; 10 bases match TRBD2. CDR3 size: 17 residues. Unmatched junction bases numbered 9, after V lost 3 bases and J lost 4 bases. Germline V gives CDR1 MNHNS, CDR2 SASEGT. The CDR3, as DNA: TGTGCCAGCAGTGATCCCAGGGGGGGACTAGCGTACAATGAGCAGTTCTTC. It codes for CASSDPRGGLAYNEQFF.

The chain has TRBV28 and TRBJ2-6; D not resolved. Trimming removed 4 bases from V and 1 base from J, with 2 bases in between. The CDR3 is 13 amino acids. CDR1 and CDR2 (germline): MDHEN, SYDVKM. As DNA, the CDR3 is TGTGCCAGCAGTTGGTCTGGGGCCAACGTCCTGACTTTC. Its protein product is CASSWSGANVLTF.

In DNA, the CDR3 is TGTGCCAGCAGCTGGACAGGGGGCACTGAAGCTTTCTTT. It encodes CASSWTGGTEAFF. The chain couples TRBV13 to TRBJ1-1, with 10 bases that match TRBD1. The V and J ends lost 4 bases and 4 bases, in that order; junction bases with no gene match: 0. This CDR3 has 13 amino acids. CDR1 is PRHDT, CDR2 FYEKMQ, per germline (reference sequence). Filled out from reference TRBV13 and TRBJ1-1, the complete variable domain reads AAGVIQSPRHLIKEKRETATLKCYPIPRHDTVYWYQQGPGQDPQFLISFYEKMQSDKGSIPDRFSAQQFSDYHSELNMSSLELGDSALYFCASSWTGGTEAFFGQGTRLTVV.

The chain employs TRBV6-5 and TRBJ2-3; 9 bases agree with TRBD2. V lost 6 bases, J lost 2 bases, and 6 bases stayed unmatched. This CDR3 is built from 15 residues. The germline gives CDR1 MNHEY, CDR2 SVGAGI. DNA for the CDR3: TGTGCCAGCAGGATTAGCGGGAGCTACACAGATACGCAGTATTTT. Translating gives CASRISGSYTDTQYF.

For this clone: Within the sample, other DNA sequences also encode this same CDR3. The chain has TRBV15 and TRBJ1-5; 8 bases line up with TRBD1. The junction had 2 bases not matched to a gene; V was cut back by 8 bases and J by 2 bases. CDR1 LNHNV and CDR2 YYDKDF come from the germline V gene (reference sequence). The CDR3 loop spans 13 amino acids. CDR3 region: CATSGGRNQPQHF. CDR3 nucleotide sequence: TGTGCCACCTCAGGGGGCCGCAATCAGCCCCAGCATTTT.

The chain uses TRBV28 and TRBJ2-3; a possible D gene is TRBD2 (5 bases). The CDR3 extends over 13 amino acids. V lost 5 bases and J lost 2, with 8 bases in between. Germline CDR1 reads MDHEN; CDR2 reads SYDVKM. CDR3 amino acids: CASSVLVTDTQYF. CDR3 nucleotide sequence: TGTGCCAGCAGTGTACTAGTCACAGATACGCAGTATTTT.